This T cell receptor beta chain was sequenced during a study of identical twins. The CDR3 totals 15 residues. V was clipped by 2 bases and J by 9 bases; unmatched bases: 10. Germline V gene data show CDR1 as LGHNA and CDR2 as YNFKEQ. This clonotype was seen ten or more times. TCRdb itself ran the 5' RACE reads through MiXCR, one entry per CDR3 protein. The sample records about 700,000 distinct CDR3 sequences, 6% to 6.5% being singletons. The sample was naive T cells sorted from blood. This chain connects TRBV4-2 to TRBJ1-1; 9 nucleotides line up with TRBD1. This clonotype was sampled from a man in his late teens or twenties in good health. CDR3 nucleotides: TGTGCCAGCAGCCAAACCGGGACAGGGTCTCTGAAAGCTTTCTTT. Amino acid sequence: CASSQTGTGSLKAFF.